This is a list of T cell receptor beta chains from one sample in a study of T-cell memory formation after mild COVID-19. MiXCR, applied by TCRdb to the 5' RACE reads, yields one record per CDR3 protein. Here the sample spans approximately 300,000 distinct CDR3 sequences, approximately 8% being singletons. Sequencing input: PBMCs or a T cell subset sorted from them (not recorded which). Every receptor here comes from a man aged 18 to 30 who had mild COVID-19 (a few samples of this study predate the infection). Cell type and time point are not known. The conserved cysteine and the conserved F or W are not part of the CDR3 here. Size values are once, few and many counts, or a class for expanded clones, and some rows have none.

v_gene: TRBV6-6
j_gene: TRBJ1-5
abundance: .
CDR3aa: ASSLTYVQPQH

v_gene: TRBV30
j_gene: TRBJ2-7
abundance: .
CDR3aa: AWIGDSYEQY

v_gene: TRBV4-1
j_gene: TRBJ1-4
abundance: .
CDR3aa: ASSPVDRGNEKLF

v_gene: TRBV7-9
j_gene: TRBJ2-5
abundance: few
CDR3aa: ASRLRGGRLEETQY

v_gene: TRBV10-2
j_gene: TRBJ1-4
abundance: .
CDR3aa: ASSESRGGGSR

v_gene: TRBV4-1
j_gene: TRBJ1-5
abundance: .
CDR3aa: ASSQGLSRVQPQH

v_gene: TRBV28
j_gene: TRBJ2-5
abundance: .
CDR3aa: ASSPSGATETQY

v_gene: TRBV29-1
j_gene: TRBJ2-5
abundance: .
CDR3aa: SVGRELETQY

v_gene: TRBV12-3/TRBV12-4
j_gene: TRBJ1-3
abundance: .
CDR3aa: ASRLGTAGNTIY

v_gene: TRBV20-1
j_gene: TRBJ1-1
abundance: many
CDR3aa: SARETGTVNTEAF

v_gene: TRBV6-5
j_gene: TRBJ2-3
abundance: many
CDR3aa: ASSSGASGSTDTQY

v_gene: TRBV6-2/TRBV6-3
j_gene: TRBJ2-2
abundance: .
CDR3aa: ASLLSGAGELF

v_gene: TRBV19
j_gene: TRBJ1-1
abundance: few
CDR3aa: ASSIPFGANTEAF

v_gene: TRBV3-1
j_gene: TRBJ2-3
abundance: many
CDR3aa: ASSQEFTDTQY

v_gene: TRBV2
j_gene: TRBJ1-2
abundance: few
CDR3aa: ASTPQGAVYGYT

v_gene: TRBV7-9
j_gene: TRBJ2-1
abundance: .
CDR3aa: ASSWGVGVYNEQF